The present entry profiles one TCR beta chain with its context. What it recognizes is unknown. The data originate from a study of blood T cells in healthy people across ages. The study's findings and limits: The diversity estimates, figures obtained from one million T cells, were considered underestimates.

The CDR3 runs to 14 residues. V was cut by 1 base and J by 4 bases, with 10 bases left in between. CDR1 and CDR2 from the germline V gene are LGHDT and YNNKEL (reference sequence). Approximately 9.2 milliliters was the volume of peripheral blood drawn from each donor. For the second PCR, which ran for about 6 to 11 cycles, a sample-barcoded 5' primer and a J-beta primer mix were used. Per sample, CDR3-containing paired-end reads numbered at least 2.5 million. TCRdb re-analysed the 5' RACE reads in MiXCR, keeping a single row per CDR3 protein. Found here are about 1.1 million distinct CDR3 sequences, less than 45% of them singletons; the top ten hold 10% to 15%.

The rearrangement uses TRBV3-1 and TRBJ1-1; D gene uncertain. Input material: blood. The TCR sequence derives from a man aged 18 to 30 in good health. CDR3 in DNA: TGTGCCAGCAGCCAAGCACAGTTGACCACTGAAGCTTTCTTT. Its protein is CASSQAQLTTEAFF. The complete variable domain, with remaining parts taken from reference TRBV3-1 and TRBJ1-1, reads DTAVSQTPKYLVTQMGNDKSIKCEQNLGHDTMYWYKQDSKKFLKIMFSYNNKELIINETVPNRFSPKSPDKAHLNLHINSLELGDSAVYFCASSQAQLTTEAFFGQGTRLTVV.